This T cell receptor beta chain was retrieved from a study of T cell clonotyping in hematopoietic cell transplantation (dated by TCRdb to the early 2020s). In the study overall: Recipient samples taken before transplant were collected after cytoreduction. A total of 135 blood samples were collected in the study from 35 to 45 consecutive transplant recipients and their related donors. Recruitment of patients ran from 2015 to early 2017, and follow-up continued until late 2020 or until death.

The immunoSEQ assay, a bias-controlled multiplex PCR with V- and J-specific primers, was used to amplify TCR beta CDR3 regions from genomic DNA. A second PCR step added a proprietary barcode and Illumina adapter sequences to the CDR3 amplicons. CDR3 libraries were sequenced on an Illumina MiSeq instrument. On the authors' methods: Export and quality control were done with immunoSEQ Analyzer 3.0, while downstream analyses used R Bioconductor and Immunarch. Only productive rearrangements in the normalized downsampled data set were used to calculate repertoire metrics. In the normalized cohort, clonotypes with more than 5 templates were defined as pathologically expanded. The Inverse Simpson Index was used to measure repertoire diversity. The non-normalized data set was used for CMV-specificity analyses so that all clonotypes could be captured. This immuneACCESS table, as held by TCRdb, lists in-frame sequences with V and J called but not all clones. Of the missing ones, under half trace to an unresolved V gene in checked studies; the others have no known cause. From that table come the V and J calls and clone size; the DNA was used to work out D and trimming. For this sample the table gives some 30,000 clones, of which around three quarters were detected only once. Jointly, the top ten make up 5.5% to 8% of the sample.

The CDR3, from cysteine to phenylalanine, totals 15 residues. Only CDR3 DNA remains: 45 bases, in frame from the first base. Relative to germline, V is 0 bases shorter and J is 4 bases shorter, with 10 bases between their ends. Reading the germline V gene gives CDR1 LGHNA and CDR2 YSLEER. As concerns this clone: The antigen this receptor binds is unknown. Base-call qualities are not available, and no considerably larger clone is one nucleotide away.

The sample's time point label is to be understood as: recipient sample about 28 days before transplant, after cytoreduction. Blood samples were obtained from recipients approximately 28 days before transplant and at days 30, 100 and 180 after transplant. Nuclei Lysis Solution was used to extract genomic DNA from fresh or cryopreserved unfractionated peripheral blood mononuclear cells. Findings and caveats that apply to the study as a whole: After transplant, TCR diversity in recipients dropped, and pathologically expanded clonotypes increased progressively from day 30 to day 180. Recipient repertoires showed only a small fraction of overlap with donor repertoires, and over 95% appeared de novo at the given depth. Broader TCR repertoire diversity after transplant was predicted by Inverse Simpson Index values from donors and from recipients before transplant. The sample size was limited and the cells went unsorted, which meant the CD4 and CD8 repertoire contributions could not be told apart.

This TCR was recovered from a woman in her thirties with chronic myeloid leukemia. Some clones in this sample may be carry-over from other donors' samples. The input for sequencing was peripheral blood mononuclear cells, taken before stem cell transplant. The V gene is TRBV4-3 and the J gene is TRBJ1-3; no D gene call is confident. CDR3 protein: CASSQESRPGNTIYF. In nucleotides, the sequence is TGCGCCAGCAGCCAAGAAAGCCGGCCCGGAAACACCATATATTTT.